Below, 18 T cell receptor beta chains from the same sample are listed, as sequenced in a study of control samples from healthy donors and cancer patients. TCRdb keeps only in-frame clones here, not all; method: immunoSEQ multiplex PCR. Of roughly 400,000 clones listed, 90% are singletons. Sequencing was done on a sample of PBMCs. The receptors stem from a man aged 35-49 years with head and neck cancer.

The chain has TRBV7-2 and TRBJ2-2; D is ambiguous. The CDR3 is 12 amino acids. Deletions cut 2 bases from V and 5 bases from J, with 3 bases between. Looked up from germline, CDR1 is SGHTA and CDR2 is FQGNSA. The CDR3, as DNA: TGTGCCAGCAGCTTAACTACCGGGGAGCTGTTTTTT. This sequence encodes CASSLTTGELFF.

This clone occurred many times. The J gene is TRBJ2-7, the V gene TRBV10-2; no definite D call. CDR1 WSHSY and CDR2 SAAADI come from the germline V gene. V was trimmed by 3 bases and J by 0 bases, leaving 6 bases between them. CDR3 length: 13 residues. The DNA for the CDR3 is TGCGCCAGCAGTGATGGGCGCTCCTACGAGCAGTACTTC. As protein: CASSDGRSYEQYF.

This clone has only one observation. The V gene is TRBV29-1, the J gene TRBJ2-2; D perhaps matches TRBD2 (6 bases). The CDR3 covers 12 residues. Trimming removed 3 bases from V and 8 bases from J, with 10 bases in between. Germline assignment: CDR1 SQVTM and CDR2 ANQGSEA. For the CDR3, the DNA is TGCAGCGTTGATCGGGAGAAGGGGGAGCTGTTTTTT. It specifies CSVDREKGELFF.

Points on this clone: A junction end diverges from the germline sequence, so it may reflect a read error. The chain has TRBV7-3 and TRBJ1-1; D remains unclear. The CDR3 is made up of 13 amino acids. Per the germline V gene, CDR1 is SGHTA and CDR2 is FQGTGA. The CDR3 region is CASSFARNTEAFF. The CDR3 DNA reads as TGTGCCAGTAGCTTCGCACGAAACACTGAAGCTTTCTTT. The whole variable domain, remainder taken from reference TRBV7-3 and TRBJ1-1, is GAGVSQTPSNKVTEKGKYVELRCDPISGHTALYWYRQSLGQGPEFLIYFQGTGAADDSGLPNDRFFAVRPEGSVSTLKIQRTERGDSAVYLCASSFARNTEAFFGQGTRLTVV.

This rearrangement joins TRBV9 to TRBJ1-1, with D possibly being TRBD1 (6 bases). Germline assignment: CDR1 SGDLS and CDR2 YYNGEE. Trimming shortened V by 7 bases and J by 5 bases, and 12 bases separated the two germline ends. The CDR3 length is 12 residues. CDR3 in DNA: TGTGCCAGCGGGGGCGCCCGGACTGAAGCTTTCTTT. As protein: CASGGARTEAFF. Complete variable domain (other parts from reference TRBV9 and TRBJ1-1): DSGVTQTPKHLITATGQRVTLRCSPRSGDLSVYWYQQSLDQGLQFLIQYYNGEERAKGNILERFSAQQFPDLHSELNLSSLELGDSALYFCASGGARTEAFFGQGTRLTVV.

The DNA for the CDR3 is TGTGCCTGGAGTCTGAGGGCGAAGGAAAAACTGTTTTTT. It encodes CAWSLRAKEKLFF. V and J are TRBV30 and TRBJ1-4; D is undetermined. The V end was cut by 2 bases, the J end by 8 bases, with 12 bases between. CDR1 GTSNPN and CDR2 SVGIG come from the germline V gene (reference sequence). This CDR3 spans 13 amino acids.

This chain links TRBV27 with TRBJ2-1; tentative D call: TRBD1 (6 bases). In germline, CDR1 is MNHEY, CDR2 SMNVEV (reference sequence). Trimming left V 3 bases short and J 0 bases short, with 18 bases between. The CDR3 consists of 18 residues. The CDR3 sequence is CASSLGRGLLSSYNEQFF. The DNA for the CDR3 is TGTGCCAGCAGTTTGGGCAGGGGCCTTCTCAGCTCCTACAATGAGCAGTTCTTC.

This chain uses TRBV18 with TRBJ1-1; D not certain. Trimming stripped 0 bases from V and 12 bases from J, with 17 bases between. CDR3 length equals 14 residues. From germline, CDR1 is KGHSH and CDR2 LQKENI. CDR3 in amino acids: CASSPPGRSQATFF. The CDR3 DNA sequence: TGTGCCAGCTCACCACCCGGGCGCTCTCAGGCGACTTTCTTT.

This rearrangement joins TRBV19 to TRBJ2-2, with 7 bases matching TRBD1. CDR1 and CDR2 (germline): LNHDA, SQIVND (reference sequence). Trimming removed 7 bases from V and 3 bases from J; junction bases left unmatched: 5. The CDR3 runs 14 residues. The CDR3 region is CASKGTADTGELFF. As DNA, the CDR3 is TGTGCCAGTAAGGGGACAGCGGACACCGGGGAGCTGTTTTTT.

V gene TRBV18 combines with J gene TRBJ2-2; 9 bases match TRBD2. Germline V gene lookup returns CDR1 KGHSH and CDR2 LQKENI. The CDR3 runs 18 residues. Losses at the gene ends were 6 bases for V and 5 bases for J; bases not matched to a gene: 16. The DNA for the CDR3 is TGTGCCAGCTCCTCGACTAGCGGCAACTCAGGCGGGACCGGGGAGCTGTTTTTT. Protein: CASSSTSGNSGGTGELFF. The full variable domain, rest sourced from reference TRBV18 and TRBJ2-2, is NAGVMQNPRHLVRRRGQEARLRCSPMKGHSHVYWYRQLPEEGLKFMVYLQKENIIDESGMPKERFSAEFPKEGPSILRIQQVVRGDSAAYFCASSSTSGNSGGTGELFFGEGSRLTVL.

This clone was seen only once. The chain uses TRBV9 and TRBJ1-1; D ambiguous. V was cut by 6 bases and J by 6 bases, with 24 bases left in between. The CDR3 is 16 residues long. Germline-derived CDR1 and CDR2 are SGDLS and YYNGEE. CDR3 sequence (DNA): TGTGCCAGCACCAACAACGTGGAAGATACGAGGGCTGAAGCTTTCTTT. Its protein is CASTNNVEDTRAEAFF.

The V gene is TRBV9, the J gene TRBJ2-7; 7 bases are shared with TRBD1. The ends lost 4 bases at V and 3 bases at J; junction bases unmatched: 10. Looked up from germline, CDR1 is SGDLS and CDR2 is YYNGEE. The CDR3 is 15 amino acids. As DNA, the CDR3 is TGTGCCAGCAGCCTAGACAGGGCCGACTACTACGAGCAGTACTTC. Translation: CASSLDRADYYEQYF.

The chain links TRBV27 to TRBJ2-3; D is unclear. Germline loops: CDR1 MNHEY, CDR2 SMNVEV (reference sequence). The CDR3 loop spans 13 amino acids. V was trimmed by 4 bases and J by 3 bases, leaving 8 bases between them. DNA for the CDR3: TGTGCCAGCAGTTCGTGGAAGACAGATACGCAGTATTTT. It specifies CASSSWKTDTQYF.

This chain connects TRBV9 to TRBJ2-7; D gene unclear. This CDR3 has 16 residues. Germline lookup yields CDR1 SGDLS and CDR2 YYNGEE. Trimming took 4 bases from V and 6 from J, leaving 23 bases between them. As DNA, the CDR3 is TGTGCCAGCAGCCTCACGGACGGCTCGAATAACCCCGAGCAGTACTTC. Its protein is CASSLTDGSNNPEQYF.

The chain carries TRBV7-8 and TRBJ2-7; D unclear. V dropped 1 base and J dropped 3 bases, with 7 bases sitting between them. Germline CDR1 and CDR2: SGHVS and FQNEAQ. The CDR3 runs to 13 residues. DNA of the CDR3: TGTGCCAGCAGCTTAGGGTCCGGCTACGAGCAGTACTTC. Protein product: CASSLGSGYEQYF.

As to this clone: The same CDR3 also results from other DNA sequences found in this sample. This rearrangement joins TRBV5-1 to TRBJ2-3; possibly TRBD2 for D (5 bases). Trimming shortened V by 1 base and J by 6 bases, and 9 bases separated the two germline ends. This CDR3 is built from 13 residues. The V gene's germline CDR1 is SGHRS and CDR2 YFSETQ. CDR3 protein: CASSLRGEDTQYF. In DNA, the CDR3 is TGCGCCAGCAGCTTGCGTGGGGAGGATACGCAGTATTTT.

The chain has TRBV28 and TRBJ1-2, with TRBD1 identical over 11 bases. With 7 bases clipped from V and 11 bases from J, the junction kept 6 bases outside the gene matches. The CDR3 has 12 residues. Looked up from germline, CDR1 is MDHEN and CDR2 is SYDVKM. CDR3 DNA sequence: TGTGCCAGCATGGGGACAGGGGGGGATTACACCTTC. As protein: CASMGTGGDYTF.

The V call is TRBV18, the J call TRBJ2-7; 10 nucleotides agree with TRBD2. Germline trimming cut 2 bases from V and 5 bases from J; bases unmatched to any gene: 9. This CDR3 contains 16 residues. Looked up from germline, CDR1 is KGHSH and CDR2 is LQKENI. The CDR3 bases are TGTGCCAGCTCACCAGCTGGGGCTAGCGGGAGTCACGAGCAGTACTTC. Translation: CASSPAGASGSHEQYF.